This T cell receptor (beta chain) was recovered during a study of T cells in Graves' hyperthyroidism and ophthalmopathy. This CDR3 contains 18 residues. J gave up 5 bases and V 7 bases, and 18 bases lay outside the gene matches. In germline, CDR1 is KGHSH, CDR2 LQKENI. TCR beta CDR3 sequences were amplified from RNA transcripts. First-round RT-PCR with HTBI primers amplified the TCR CDR3 region. TCRdb re-analysed the multiplex PCR reads in MiXCR, keeping a single row per CDR3 protein. Of some 570,000 distinct CDR3 sequences listed, about 15% were seen once; the top ten hold 17%. The sample holds a few counts of this clonotype.

Input material: blood. The receptor was isolated from a woman between 18 and 29 years old with Graves' ophthalmopathy. V and J are TRBV18 and TRBJ2-7, with TRBD2 matching 12 bases. The CDR3 DNA follows: TGTGCCAGCTTTCGACCGGGACTAGCGGGCGATGCGTCCCACGAGCAGTACTTC. Amino acid sequence: CASFRPGLAGDASHEQYF.